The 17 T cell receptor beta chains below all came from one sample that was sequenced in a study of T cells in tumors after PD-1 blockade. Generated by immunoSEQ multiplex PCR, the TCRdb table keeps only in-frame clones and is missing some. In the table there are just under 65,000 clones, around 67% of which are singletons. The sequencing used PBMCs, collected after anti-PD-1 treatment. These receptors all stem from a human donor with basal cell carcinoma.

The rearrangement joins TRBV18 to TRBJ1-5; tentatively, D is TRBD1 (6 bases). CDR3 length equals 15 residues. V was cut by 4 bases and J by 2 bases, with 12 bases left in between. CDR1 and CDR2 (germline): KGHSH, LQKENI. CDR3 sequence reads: CASSRGQTGNQPQHF. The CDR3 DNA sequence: TGTGCCAGCTCACGCGGACAGACGGGCAATCAGCCCCAGCATTTT.

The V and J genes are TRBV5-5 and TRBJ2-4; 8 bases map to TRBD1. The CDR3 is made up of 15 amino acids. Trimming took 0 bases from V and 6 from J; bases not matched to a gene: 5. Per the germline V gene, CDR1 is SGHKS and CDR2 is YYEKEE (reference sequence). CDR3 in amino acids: CASSLVTGVLNIQYF. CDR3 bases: TGTGCCAGCAGCTTGGTGACAGGGGTGTTAAACATTCAGTACTTC.

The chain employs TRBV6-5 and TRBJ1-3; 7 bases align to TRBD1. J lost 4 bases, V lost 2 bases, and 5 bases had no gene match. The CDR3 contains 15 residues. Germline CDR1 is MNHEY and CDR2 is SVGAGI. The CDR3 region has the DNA TGTGCCAGCAGTTACGGCAGGGGGGACGGAAACACCATATATTTT. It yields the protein CASSYGRGDGNTIYF.

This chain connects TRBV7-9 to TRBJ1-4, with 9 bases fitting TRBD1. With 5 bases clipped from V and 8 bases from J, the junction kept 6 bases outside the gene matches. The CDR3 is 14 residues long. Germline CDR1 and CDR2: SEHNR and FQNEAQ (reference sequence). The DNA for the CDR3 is TGTGCCAGCAGCAAAACCGGGACAGGGGAAAAACTGTTTTTT. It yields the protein CASSKTGTGEKLFF.

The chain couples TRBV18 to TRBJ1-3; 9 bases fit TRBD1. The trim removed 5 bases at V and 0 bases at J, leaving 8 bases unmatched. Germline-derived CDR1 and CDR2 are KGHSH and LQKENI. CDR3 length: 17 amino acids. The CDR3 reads CASSLPGQGVSGNTIYF. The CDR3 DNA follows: TGTGCCAGCTCATTACCGGGACAGGGAGTCTCTGGAAACACCATATATTTT.

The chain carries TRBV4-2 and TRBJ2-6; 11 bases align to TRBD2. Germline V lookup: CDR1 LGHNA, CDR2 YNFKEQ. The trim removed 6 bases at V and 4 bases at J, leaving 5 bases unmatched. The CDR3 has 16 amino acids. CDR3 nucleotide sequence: TGTGCCAGCAGAACTAGCGGGGGTTTCGGGGCCAACGTCCTGACTTTC. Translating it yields CASRTSGGFGANVLTF.

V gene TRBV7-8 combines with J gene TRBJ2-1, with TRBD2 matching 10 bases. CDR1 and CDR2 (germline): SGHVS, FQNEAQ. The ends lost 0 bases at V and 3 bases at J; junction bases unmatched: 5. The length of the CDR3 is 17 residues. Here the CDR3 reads CASSLAGTSVGYNEQFF. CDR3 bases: TGTGCCAGCAGCTTAGCCGGGACTAGCGTGGGCTACAATGAGCAGTTCTTC.

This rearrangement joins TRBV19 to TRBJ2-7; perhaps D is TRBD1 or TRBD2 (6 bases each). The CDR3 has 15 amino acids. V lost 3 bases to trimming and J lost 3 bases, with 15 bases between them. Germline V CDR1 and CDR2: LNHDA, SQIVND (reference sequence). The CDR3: CASSIAGGGYYEQYF. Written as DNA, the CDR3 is TGTGCCAGTAGTATTGCCGGGGGCGGATACTACGAGCAGTACTTC.

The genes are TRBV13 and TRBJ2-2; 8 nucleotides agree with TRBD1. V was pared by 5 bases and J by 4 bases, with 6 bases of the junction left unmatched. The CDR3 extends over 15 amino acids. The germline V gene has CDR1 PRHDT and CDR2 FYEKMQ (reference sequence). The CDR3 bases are TGTGCCAGCAGCCGGACAGGGCTCCTCACCGGGGAGCTGTTTTTT. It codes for CASSRTGLLTGELFF.

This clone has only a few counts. This CDR3 reads CASSLDRGTYEQYF. The DNA of the CDR3 is TGTGCCAGCAGCTTGGACAGGGGAACCTACGAGCAGTACTTC. The chain employs TRBV5-4 and TRBJ2-7, with 7 bases that match TRBD1. V dropped 0 bases and J dropped 2; count of bases not matched to a gene: 2. Looked up from germline, CDR1 is SGHNT and CDR2 is YYREEE (reference sequence). The CDR3 covers 14 residues.

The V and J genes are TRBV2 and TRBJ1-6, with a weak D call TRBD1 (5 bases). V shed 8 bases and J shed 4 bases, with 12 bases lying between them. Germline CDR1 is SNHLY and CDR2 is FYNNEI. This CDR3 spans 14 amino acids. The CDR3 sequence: CASGLQVYNSPLHF. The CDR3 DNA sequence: TGTGCCAGCGGGCTACAGGTTTATAATTCACCCCTCCACTTT.

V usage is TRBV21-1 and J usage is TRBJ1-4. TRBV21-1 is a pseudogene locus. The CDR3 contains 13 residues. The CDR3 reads CARETGSNEKLFF. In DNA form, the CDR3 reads TGTGCCCGGGAAACAGGATCGAATGAAAAACTGTTTTTT.

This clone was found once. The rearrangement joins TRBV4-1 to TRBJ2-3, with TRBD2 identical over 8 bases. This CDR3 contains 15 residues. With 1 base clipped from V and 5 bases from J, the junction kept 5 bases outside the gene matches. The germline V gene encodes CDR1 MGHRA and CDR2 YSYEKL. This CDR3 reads CASSQAGGPKDTQYF. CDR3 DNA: TGCGCCAGCAGCCAAGCGGGGGGGCCGAAAGATACGCAGTATTTT.

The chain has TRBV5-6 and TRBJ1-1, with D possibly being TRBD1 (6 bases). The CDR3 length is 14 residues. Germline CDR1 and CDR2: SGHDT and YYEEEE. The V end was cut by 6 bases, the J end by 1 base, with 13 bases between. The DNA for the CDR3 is TGTGCCAGCACCCGAGGACAGAAGAACACTGAAGCTTTCTTT. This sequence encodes CASTRGQKNTEAFF.

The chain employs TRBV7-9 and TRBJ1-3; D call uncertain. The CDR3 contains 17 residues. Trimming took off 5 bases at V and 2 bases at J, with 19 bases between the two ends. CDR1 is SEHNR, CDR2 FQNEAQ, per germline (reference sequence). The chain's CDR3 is CASSPHEGSSTGNTIYF. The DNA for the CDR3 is TGTGCCAGCAGCCCTCATGAGGGAAGCTCGACTGGAAACACCATATATTTT.

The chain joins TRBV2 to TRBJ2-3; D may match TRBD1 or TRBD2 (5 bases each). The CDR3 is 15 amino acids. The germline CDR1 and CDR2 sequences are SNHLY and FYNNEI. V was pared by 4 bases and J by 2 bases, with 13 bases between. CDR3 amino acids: CASSVMGDDTDTQYF. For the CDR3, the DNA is TGTGCCAGCAGTGTAATGGGGGACGACACAGATACGCAGTATTTT.

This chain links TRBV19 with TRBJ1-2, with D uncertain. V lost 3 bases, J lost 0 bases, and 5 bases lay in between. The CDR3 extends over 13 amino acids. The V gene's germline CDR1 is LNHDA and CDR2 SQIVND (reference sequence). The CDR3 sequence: CASSIGANYGYTF. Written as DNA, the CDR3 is TGTGCCAGTAGTATCGGAGCTAACTATGGCTACACCTTC.